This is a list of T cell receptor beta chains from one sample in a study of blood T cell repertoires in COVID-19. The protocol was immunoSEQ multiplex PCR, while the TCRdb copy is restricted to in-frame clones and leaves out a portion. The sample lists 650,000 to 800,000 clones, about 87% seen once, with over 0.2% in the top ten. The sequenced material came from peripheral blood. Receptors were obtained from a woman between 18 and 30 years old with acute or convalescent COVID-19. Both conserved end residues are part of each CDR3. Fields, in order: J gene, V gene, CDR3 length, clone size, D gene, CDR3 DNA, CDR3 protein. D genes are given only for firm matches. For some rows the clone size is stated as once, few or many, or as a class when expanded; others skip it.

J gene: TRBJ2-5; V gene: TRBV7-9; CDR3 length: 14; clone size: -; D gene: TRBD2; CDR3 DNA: TGTGCCAGCAGTTCTAGCGGGGGGGTTGAGACCCAGTACTTC; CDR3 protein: CASSSSGGVETQYF
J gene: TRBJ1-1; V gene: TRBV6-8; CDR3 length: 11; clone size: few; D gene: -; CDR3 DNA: TGTGCCAGCAACCTGGCTGTGGAAGCTTTCTTT; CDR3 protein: CASNLAVEAFF
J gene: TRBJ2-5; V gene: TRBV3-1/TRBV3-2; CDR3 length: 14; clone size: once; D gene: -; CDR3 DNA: TGTGCCAGCAGCCAAGTTGGAGGTCGGGAGACCCAGTACTTC; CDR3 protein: CASSQVGGRETQYF
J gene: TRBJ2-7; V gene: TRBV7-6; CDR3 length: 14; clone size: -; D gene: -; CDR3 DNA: TGTGCCAGCAGCTTAAGCGCAAGCTCCTACGAGCAGTACTTC; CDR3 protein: CASSLSASSYEQYF
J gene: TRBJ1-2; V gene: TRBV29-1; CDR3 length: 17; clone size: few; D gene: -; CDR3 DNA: TGCAGCGTTGGATTACTTCAGGTCCGCCCGGGGAACTATGGCTACACCTTC; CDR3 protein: CSVGLLQVRPGNYGYTF
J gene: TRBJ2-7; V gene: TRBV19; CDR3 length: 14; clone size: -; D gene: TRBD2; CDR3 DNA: TGTGCCAGTAGTAAGGCGGGAGGGTCCTACGAGCAGTACTTC; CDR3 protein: CASSKAGGSYEQYF
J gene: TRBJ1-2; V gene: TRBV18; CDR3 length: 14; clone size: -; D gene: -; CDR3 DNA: TGTGCCAGCTCACCACCTACTTCAGGCTATGGCTACACCTTC; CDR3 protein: CASSPPTSGYGYTF
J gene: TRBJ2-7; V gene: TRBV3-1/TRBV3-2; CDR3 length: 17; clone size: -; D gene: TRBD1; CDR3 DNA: TGTGCCAGCAGCCAAGAAGTGATATTGGACAGGATGTACGAGCAGTACTTC; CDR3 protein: CASSQEVILDRMYEQYF
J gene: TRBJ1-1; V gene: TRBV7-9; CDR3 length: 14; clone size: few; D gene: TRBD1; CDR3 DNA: TGTGCCAGCAGCTTAACTGGACAGGGCACTGAAGCTTTCTTT; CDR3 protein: CASSLTGQGTEAFF
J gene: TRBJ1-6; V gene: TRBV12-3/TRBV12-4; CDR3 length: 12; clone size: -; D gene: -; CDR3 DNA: TGTGCCAGCAGTTCTCTAAATTCACCCCTCCACTTT; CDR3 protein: CASSSLNSPLHF
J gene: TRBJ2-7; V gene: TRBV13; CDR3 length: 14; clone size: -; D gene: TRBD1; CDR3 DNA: TGTGCCAGCAGCTCGGGACAGGGGGAAGTCGAGCAGTACTTC; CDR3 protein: CASSSGQGEVEQYF
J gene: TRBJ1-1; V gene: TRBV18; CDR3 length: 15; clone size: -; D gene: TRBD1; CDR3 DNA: TGTGCCAGCTCACCACCGACAGGGGGCGTCACTGAAGCTTTCTTT; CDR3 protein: CASSPPTGGVTEAFF
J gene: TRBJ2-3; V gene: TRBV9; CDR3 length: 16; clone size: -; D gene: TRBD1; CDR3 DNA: TGTGCCAGCAGCGCCCGACAGGGGTTGGTAGCAGATACGCAGTATTTT; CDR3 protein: CASSARQGLVADTQYF
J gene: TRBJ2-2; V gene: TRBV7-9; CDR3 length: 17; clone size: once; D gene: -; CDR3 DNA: TGTGCCAGCAGCTTAGGGGTCTCCCGGGTGGACACCGGGGAGCTGTTTTTT; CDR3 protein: CASSLGVSRVDTGELFF
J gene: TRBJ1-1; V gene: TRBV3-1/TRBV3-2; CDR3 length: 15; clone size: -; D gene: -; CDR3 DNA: TGTGCCAGCAGCCCTGGGGCCCTCGGGAACACTGAAGCTTTCTTT; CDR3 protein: CASSPGALGNTEAFF
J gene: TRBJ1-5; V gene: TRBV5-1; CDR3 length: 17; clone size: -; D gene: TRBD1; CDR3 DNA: TGCGCCAGCAGCTTGGGGACAGGGGGCGCGGGGAATCAGCCCCAGCATTTT; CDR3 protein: CASSLGTGGAGNQPQHF
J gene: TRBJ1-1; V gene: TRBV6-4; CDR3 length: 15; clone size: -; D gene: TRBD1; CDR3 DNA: TGTGCCAGCAGTGATAATGATGGGACAGGTGGAGGGGCTTTCTTT; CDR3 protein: CASSDNDGTGGGAFF
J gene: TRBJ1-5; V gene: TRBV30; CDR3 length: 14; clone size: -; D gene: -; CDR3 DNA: TGTGCCTGGAGAAACGGGAATAGCAATCAGCCCCAGCATTTT; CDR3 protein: CAWRNGNSNQPQHF
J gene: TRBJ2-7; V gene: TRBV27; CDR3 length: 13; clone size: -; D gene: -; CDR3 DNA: TGTGCCAGCAGTTTATCCCAGGGTTACGAGCAGTACTTC; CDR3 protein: CASSLSQGYEQYF
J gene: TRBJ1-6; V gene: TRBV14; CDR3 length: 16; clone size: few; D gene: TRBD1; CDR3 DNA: TGTGCCAGCAGCCGATCCCGGGACAGGGATAATTCACCCCTCCACTTT; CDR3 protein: CASSRSRDRDNSPLHF
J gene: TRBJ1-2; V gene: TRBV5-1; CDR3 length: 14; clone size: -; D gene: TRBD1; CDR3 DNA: TGCGCCAGCAGACCCCCGACAGGGGACTATGGCTACACCTTC; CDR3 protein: CASRPPTGDYGYTF
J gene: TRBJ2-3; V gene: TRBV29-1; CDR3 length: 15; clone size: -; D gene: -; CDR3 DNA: TGCAGCGTTACAGTCACGGGGGTTTCCACAGATACGCAGTATTTT; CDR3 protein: CSVTVTGVSTDTQYF
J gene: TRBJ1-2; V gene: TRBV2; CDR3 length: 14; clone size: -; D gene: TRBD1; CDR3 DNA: TGTGCCAGCAGTGGGGACAGGGTAGGTTATGGCTACACCTTC; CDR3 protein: CASSGDRVGYGYTF
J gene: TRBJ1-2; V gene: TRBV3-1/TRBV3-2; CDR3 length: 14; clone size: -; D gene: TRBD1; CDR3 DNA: TGTGCCAGCAGCGAACGACAGGGGCCTTATGGCTACACCTTC; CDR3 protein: CASSERQGPYGYTF
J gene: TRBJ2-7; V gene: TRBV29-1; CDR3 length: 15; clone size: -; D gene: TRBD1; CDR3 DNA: TGCAGCGTTGGAGGGCGGGACAGGGGGAGAAACGAGCAGTACTTC; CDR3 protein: CSVGGRDRGRNEQYF
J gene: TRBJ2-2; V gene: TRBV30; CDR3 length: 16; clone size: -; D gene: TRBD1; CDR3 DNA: TGTGCCTGGAGTCCCAACAGGGGGCGATACACCGGGGAGCTGTTTTTT; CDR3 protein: CAWSPNRGRYTGELFF
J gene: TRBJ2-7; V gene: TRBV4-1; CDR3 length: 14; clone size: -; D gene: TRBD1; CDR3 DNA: TGCGCCAGCAGCTATCGACAGGGCTCCTGGGAGCAGTACTTC; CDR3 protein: CASSYRQGSWEQYF
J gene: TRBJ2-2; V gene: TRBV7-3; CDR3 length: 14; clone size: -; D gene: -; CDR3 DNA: TGTGCCAGCAGCTTACTAGGGGCAGACGGGGAGCTGTTTTTT; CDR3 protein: CASSLLGADGELFF
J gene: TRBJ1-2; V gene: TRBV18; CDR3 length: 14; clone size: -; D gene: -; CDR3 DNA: TGTGCCAGCTCACCACCGAACAGTATGGATGGCTACACCTTC; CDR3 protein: CASSPPNSMDGYTF
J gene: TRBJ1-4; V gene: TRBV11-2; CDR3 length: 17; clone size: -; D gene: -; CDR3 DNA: TGTGCCAGCAGCTTAGGTCCACAGGCCTCATTGAATGAAAAACTGTTTTTT; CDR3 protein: CASSLGPQASLNEKLFF
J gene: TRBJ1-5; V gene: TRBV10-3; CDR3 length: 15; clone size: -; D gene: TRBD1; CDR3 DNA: TGTGCCATCAGTCCCCAAGGGACAGACAATCAGCCCCAGCATTTT; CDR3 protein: CAISPQGTDNQPQHF
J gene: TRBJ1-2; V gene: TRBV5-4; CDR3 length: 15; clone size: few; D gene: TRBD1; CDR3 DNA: TGTGCCAGCAGCTTGGCAGAACAGGGGCACTATGGCTACACCTTC; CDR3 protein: CASSLAEQGHYGYTF
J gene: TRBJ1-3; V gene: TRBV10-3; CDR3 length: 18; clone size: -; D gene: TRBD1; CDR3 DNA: TGTGCCATCACCGCTCCGGGACAGGGTCCTTATAGGGGAAACACCATATATTTT; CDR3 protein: CAITAPGQGPYRGNTIYF
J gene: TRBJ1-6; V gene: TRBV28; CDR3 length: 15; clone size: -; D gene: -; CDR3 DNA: TGTGCCAGCAGCCCCACACGACAGAGAAATTCACCCCTCCACTTT; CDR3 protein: CASSPTRQRNSPLHF
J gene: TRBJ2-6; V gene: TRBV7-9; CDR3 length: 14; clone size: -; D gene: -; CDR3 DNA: TGTGCCAGCAGCGGGTGGGCCGGGGCCAACGTCCTGACTTTC; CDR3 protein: CASSGWAGANVLTF
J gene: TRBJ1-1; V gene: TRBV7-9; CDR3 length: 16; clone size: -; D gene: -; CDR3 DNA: TGTGCCAGCAGCTTAACTTACAGGGAACCGAACACTGAAGCTTTCTTT; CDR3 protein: CASSLTYREPNTEAFF
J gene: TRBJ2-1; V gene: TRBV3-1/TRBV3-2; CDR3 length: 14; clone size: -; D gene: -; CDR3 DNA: TGTGCCAGCAGCCAAGTGCCAGACCGGGGTGAGCAGTTCTTC; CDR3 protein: CASSQVPDRGEQFF
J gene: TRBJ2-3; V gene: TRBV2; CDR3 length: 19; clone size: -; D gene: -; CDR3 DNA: TGTGCCAGCAGTGAATGGGTGAAAAGCGGGTCATTAAGGACAGATACGCAGTATTTT; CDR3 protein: CASSEWVKSGSLRTDTQYF
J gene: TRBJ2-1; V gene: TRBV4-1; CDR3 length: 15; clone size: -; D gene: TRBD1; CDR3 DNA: TGCGCCAGCAGCCAAGAAGGGGGCAGGGCGAATGAGCAGTTCTTC; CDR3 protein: CASSQEGGRANEQFF
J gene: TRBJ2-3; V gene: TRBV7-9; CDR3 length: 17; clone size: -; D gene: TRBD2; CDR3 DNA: TGTGCCAGCAGCTTAGCCCCCGCGGGGGGCCACACAGATACGCAGTATTTT; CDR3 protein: CASSLAPAGGHTDTQYF
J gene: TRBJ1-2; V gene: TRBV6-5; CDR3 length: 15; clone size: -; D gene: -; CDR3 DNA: TGTGCCAGCATGGCCCTTTATCATCCTAACTATGGCTACACCTTC; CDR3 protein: CASMALYHPNYGYTF
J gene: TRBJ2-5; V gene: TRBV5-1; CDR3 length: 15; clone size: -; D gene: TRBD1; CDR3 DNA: TGCGCCAGCAGCTCTCTGGGGACAGGTGAAGAGACCCAGTACTTC; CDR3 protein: CASSSLGTGEETQYF
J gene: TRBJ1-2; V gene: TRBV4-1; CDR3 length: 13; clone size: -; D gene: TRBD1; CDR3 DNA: TGCGCCAGCAGCCAGCTGACAGGGAGTGGCTACACCTTC; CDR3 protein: CASSQLTGSGYTF
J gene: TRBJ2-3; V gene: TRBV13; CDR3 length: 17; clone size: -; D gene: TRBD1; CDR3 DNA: TGTGCCAGCAGCCCCCGAGGAGACAGGGGGCGCTGGGATACGCAGTATTTT; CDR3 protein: CASSPRGDRGRWDTQYF
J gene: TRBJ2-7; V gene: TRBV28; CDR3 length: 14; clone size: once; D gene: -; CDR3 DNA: TGTGCCAGCAGTTATTCAACAGGGTTGTACGAGCAGTACTTC; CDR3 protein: CASSYSTGLYEQYF
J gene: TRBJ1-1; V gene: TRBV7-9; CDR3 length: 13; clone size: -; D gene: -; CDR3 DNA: TGTGCCAGCAGCTCCCTCCTTTACACTGAAGCTTTCTTT; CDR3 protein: CASSSLLYTEAFF
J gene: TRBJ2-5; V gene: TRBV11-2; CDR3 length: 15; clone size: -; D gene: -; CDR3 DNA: TGTGCCAGCAGCTCGCTGCCGTGGGGCAGGGAGACCCAGTACTTC; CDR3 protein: CASSSLPWGRETQYF
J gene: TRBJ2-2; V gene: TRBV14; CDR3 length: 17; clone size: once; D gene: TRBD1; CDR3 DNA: TGTGCCAGCAGCCCATATGTCGGGACAGGGCTCACCGGGGAGCTGTTTTTT; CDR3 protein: CASSPYVGTGLTGELFF
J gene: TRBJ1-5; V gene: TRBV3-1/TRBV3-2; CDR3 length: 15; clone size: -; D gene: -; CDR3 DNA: TGTGCCAGCAGCCAAGGAGGTGGCCGCAATCAGCCCCAGCATTTT; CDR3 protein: CASSQGGGRNQPQHF
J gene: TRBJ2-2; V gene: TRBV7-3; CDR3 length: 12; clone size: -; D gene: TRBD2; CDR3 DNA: TGTGCCAGCAGCTTAAGTCGGGAGGTGCTGTTTTTT; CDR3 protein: CASSLSREVLFF
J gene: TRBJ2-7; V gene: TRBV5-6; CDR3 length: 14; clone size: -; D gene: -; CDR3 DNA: TGTGCCAGCAGCTCGATCAGTACGTCCTACGAGCAGTACTTC; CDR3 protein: CASSSISTSYEQYF
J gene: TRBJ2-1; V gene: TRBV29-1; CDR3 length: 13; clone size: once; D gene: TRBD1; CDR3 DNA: TGCAGCGCCGGAGACAGGGGATACAATGAGCAGTTCTTC; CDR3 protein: CSAGDRGYNEQFF
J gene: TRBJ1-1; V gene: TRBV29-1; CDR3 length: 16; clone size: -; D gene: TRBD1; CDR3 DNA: TGCAGCGCCAGAGGACAGGGGGCTAGGCTGAACACTGAAGCTTTCTTT; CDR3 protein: CSARGQGARLNTEAFF
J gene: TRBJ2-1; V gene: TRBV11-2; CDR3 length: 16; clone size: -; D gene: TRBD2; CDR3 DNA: TGTGCCAGCAGCTTTGAGCGGGGGGGCGGCTACAATGAGCAGTTCTTC; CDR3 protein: CASSFERGGGYNEQFF
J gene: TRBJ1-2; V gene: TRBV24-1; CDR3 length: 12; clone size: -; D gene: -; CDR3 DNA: TGTGCCACCAGCTCCAGGGATCAGGGCTACACCTTC; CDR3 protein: CATSSRDQGYTF